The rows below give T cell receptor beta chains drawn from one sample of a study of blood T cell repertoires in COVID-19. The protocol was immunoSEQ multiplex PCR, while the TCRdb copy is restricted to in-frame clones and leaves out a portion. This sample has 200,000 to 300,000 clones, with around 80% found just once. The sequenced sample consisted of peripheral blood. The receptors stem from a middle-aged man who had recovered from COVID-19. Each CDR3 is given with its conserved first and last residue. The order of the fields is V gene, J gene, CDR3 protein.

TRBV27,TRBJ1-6,CASRFTRRKDSPLHF
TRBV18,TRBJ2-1,CASSPPWEGGYNEQFF
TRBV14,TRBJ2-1,CASSRHGAGGYNEQFF
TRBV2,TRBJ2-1,CASRIDRAYNEQFF
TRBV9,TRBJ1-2,CASRSTGTVRVYTF
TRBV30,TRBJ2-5,CACSVVRETQYF
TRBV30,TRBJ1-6,CAWTGTSHNSPLHF
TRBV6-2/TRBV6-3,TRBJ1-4,CASSYIGGVRNEKLFF
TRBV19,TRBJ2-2,CASSGTVANTGELFF
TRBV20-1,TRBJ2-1,CSAVWPNEQFF
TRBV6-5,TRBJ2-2,CAGGRGTGELFF
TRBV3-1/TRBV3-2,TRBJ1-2,CASSQAGTGGEGYTF
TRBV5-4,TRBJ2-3,CASRAGKGRGTDTQYF
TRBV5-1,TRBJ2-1,CASSKAGTSSYNEQFF
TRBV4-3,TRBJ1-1,CASSQDREDGENTEAFF
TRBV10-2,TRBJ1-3,CASIGQAAPDSGNTIYF
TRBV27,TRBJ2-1,CASSPILASTADNEQFF
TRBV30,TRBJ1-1,CAWSVMGGTEAFF
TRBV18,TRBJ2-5,CASSLLGTAKETQYF
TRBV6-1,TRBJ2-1,CASSEGAPFNEQFF
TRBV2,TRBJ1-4,CASSYRGGGEKLFF
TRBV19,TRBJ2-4,CASSTWDNPYIQYF